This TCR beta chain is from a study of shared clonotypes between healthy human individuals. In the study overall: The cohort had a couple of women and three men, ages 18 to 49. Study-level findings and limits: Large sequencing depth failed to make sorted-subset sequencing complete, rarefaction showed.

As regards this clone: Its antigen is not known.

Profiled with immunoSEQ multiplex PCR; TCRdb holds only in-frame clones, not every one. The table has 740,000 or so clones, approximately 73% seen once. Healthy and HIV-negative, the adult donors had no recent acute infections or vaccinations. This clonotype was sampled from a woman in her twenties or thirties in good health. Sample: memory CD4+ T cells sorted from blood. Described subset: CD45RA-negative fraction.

The chain's CDR3 is CAWSVVTSGNNEQFF. Here the CDR3 DNA reads TGTGCCTGGAGTGTTGTAACTAGCGGCAACAATGAGCAGTTCTTC. J is TRBJ2-1 and V is TRBV30, with 8 bases identical to TRBD2. This CDR3 contains 15 residues. J was trimmed by 5 bases and V by 0 bases; bases with no gene match: 6. Germline V lookup: CDR1 GTSNPN, CDR2 SVGIG (reference sequence).